One sample yielded the 11 T cell receptor beta chains listed below, sequenced in a study of blood T cells in healthy people across ages. With a J-beta primer mix and a sample-barcoded 5' primer, a second PCR ran about 7 to 11 cycles. TCRdb reprocessed the 5' RACE reads with MiXCR, giving one entry per CDR3 protein. The repertoire holds about 780,000 distinct CDR3 sequences, with about 47% as singletons. Material for sequencing was blood. These receptor sequences come from an older man in good health.

This clonotype appeared a few times. Compared with germline, one end of the junction differs, possibly owing to a read error. Written as DNA, the CDR3 is TGTGCTTGGAGCCCAGGGACGGCTAATTCACCCCTCCACTTT. Protein product: CAWSPGTANSPLHF. The chain links TRBV30 to TRBJ1-6; TRBD1 might be the D (5 bases). Per the germline V gene, CDR1 is GTSNPN and CDR2 is SVGIG (reference sequence). There are 14 residues in the CDR3.

V usage is TRBV25-1 and J usage is TRBJ2-3; no definite D call. V was trimmed by 0 bases and J by 7 bases, leaving 8 bases between them. The CDR3 loop spans 13 amino acids. In germline, CDR1 is MGHDK, CDR2 SYGVNS. The CDR3: CASSEYNGHTQYF. CDR3 sequence (DNA): TGTGCCAGCAGTGAATATAATGGTCATACGCAGTATTTT.

The J gene is TRBJ2-3, the V gene TRBV9; D tentatively fits TRBD1 or TRBD2 (5 bases each). Germline V gene lookup returns CDR1 SGDLS and CDR2 YYNGEE. CDR3 size: 15 residues. V lost 4 bases and J 4 bases, leaving 16 bases between the germline ends. The CDR3 sequence: CASSPPARGPDTQYF. CDR3 DNA: TGTGCCAGCAGCCCGCCCGCTCGGGGCCCAGATACGCAGTATTTT.

This clonotype appeared once. The chain couples TRBV20-1 to TRBJ2-2, with 7 nucleotides matching TRBD2. The junction had 5 bases not matched to a gene; V was cut back by 1 base and J by 6 bases. Germline CDR1 is DFQATT and CDR2 is SNEGSKA (reference sequence). The CDR3 length is 14 residues. CDR3 residues: CSARVAGVPGELFF. DNA for the CDR3: TGCAGTGCTAGAGTTGCGGGAGTCCCCGGGGAGCTGTTTTTT.

CDR3 bases: TGCAGTGCTCCGGACAACGGAAACATTCAGTACTTC. Amino acids: CSAPDNGNIQYF. The J gene is TRBJ2-4, the V gene TRBV20-1, with D perhaps matching TRBD1 (5 bases). Germline lookup yields CDR1 DFQATT and CDR2 SNEGSKA (reference sequence). The CDR3 totals 12 residues. The germline V and J ends were trimmed by 5 bases and 6 bases, with 11 bases remaining between them.

J is TRBJ2-1 and V is TRBV20-1; 12 nucleotides match TRBD2. V was pared by 0 bases and J by 0 bases, with 12 bases of the junction left unmatched. This CDR3 is built from 20 residues. Germline V CDR1 and CDR2: DFQATT, SNEGSKA (reference sequence). CDR3 loop: CSARDRLAGVGVSSYNEQFF. The CDR3 nucleotides read TGCAGTGCTAGAGACCGACTAGCGGGAGTGGGCGTGAGCTCCTACAATGAGCAGTTCTTC.

The genes are TRBV5-1 and TRBJ2-5; maybe TRBD2 (6 bases). The CDR3 has 14 amino acids. Germline V gene data show CDR1 as SGHRS and CDR2 as YFSETQ. The V end was cut by 4 bases, the J end by 11 bases, with 21 bases between. Here the CDR3 reads CASSLGTLYNEQYF. The CDR3 DNA sequence: TGCGCCAGCAGCCTCGGGACTCTTTACAATGAGCAGTACTTC.

A few counts support this clonotype. The rearrangement uses TRBV5-1 and TRBJ2-5; D is undetermined. The germline V gene encodes CDR1 SGHRS and CDR2 YFSETQ. CDR3 length: 15 amino acids. V was clipped by 0 bases and J by 5 bases, with 14 bases between them. The CDR3 region is CASSLAGGETETQYF. The CDR3 nucleotides are TGCGCCAGCAGCTTGGCGGGTGGCGAAACGGAGACCCAGTACTTC. Based on the CDR3 plus reference TRBV5-1 and TRBJ2-5, the full variable domain is KAGVTQTPRYLIKTRGQQVTLSCSPISGHRSVSWYQQTPGQGLQFLFEYFSETQRNKGNFPGRFSGRQFSNSRSEMNVSTLELGDSALYLCASSLAGGETETQYFGPGTRLLVL.

CDR3 sequence reads: CASVGRSGANVLTF. The DNA for the CDR3 is TGTGCCAGCGTGGGGCGCTCTGGGGCCAACGTCCTGACTTTC. The V and J genes are TRBV6-6 and TRBJ2-6, with D possibly matching TRBD1 (5 bases). CDR1 is MNHNY, CDR2 SVGAGI, per germline (reference sequence). The V and J ends lost 8 bases and 0 bases respectively, with 8 bases between them. This CDR3 contains 14 residues.

V and J are TRBV4-3 and TRBJ2-7; TRBD2 aligns across 8 bases. Germline V lookup: CDR1 LGHNA, CDR2 YSLEER. This CDR3 comprises 17 residues. After removal of 0 bases from V and 4 bases from J, the junction contained 11 bases not matched to a gene. CDR3 sequence (DNA): TGCGCCAGCAGCCAAGATCTCGCGGGGGGCAGATCTTACGAGCAGTACTTC. It is translated as CASSQDLAGGRSYEQYF.

The rearrangement joins TRBV4-1 to TRBJ2-2; D may match TRBD1 or TRBD2 (5 bases each). This CDR3 has 14 amino acids. Germline assignment: CDR1 MGHRA and CDR2 YSYEKL. The V end lost 1 base, the J end lost 6 bases, and 9 bases lay between the germline ends. CDR3 sequence (DNA): TGCGCCAGCAGCCAAGGTGGGGGTCCCGGGGAGCTGTTTTTT. It translates to CASSQGGGPGELFF.